These T cell receptor beta chains were read from a single sample in a study of T-cell reconstitution after alpha-beta-depleted transplantation in children. MiXCR, run by TCRdb on the PCR reads, gives a single entry per CDR3 protein. The sample records roughly 200,000 distinct CDR3 sequences, approximately 7% being singletons. Sequencing used PBMCs from the stem cell graft donor, obtained from the stem cell graft. The receptors shown here come from a human donor who donated a stem cell graft to a child with Wiskott-Aldrich syndrome. Both conserved end residues are part of each CDR3. The D gene is left open where the match is weak. Clone size is given for some rows only: seen once, a few or many times, or a class if the clone is expanded.

.	TRBD1	TRBV5-1	TRBJ2-1	TGCGCCAGCAGCGGCTCCGGGACAGGGTATGACAATGAGCAGTTCTTC	CASSGSGTGYDNEQFF
many	TRBD1	TRBV5-1	TRBJ2-7	TGCGCCAGCAGCTTGCGCGGGACAGGGAAAACCTACGAGCAGTACTTC	CASSLRGTGKTYEQYF
.	TRBD1	TRBV20-1	TRBJ1-1	TGCAGTGCTAGACATTTGGACAGGGAGGGGACTGAAGCTTTCTTT	CSARHLDREGTEAFF
many	.	TRBV20-1	TRBJ2-1	TGCAGTGCTAGAGATAAGCGGGTGACGGGGAATGAGCAGTTCTTC	CSARDKRVTGNEQFF
many	TRBD1	TRBV12-3/TRBV12-4	TRBJ2-1	TGTGCCAGCAGCCCCCGGACAGGGTGGGACAGGGAGCAGTTCTTC	CASSPRTGWDREQFF
many	.	TRBV7-6	TRBJ1-5	TGTGCCAGCAGCATAGGGGCGGATCAGCCCCAGCATTTT	CASSIGADQPQHF
many	.	TRBV6-2/TRBV6-3	TRBJ2-3	TGTGCCAGCACCTTTACTACCATCCGCAGCACAGATACGCAGTATTTT	CASTFTTIRSTDTQYF
many	TRBD2	TRBV25-1	TRBJ2-1	TGTGCCAGCAGTGAAGCTAAGGGGGTACCGGGACTAGAATTTTTCTTC	CASSEAKGVPGLEFFF
few	.	TRBV30	TRBJ1-1	TGTGCCTGGAGCAAGAGTGTCGGGAACACTGAAGCTTTCTTT	CAWSKSVGNTEAFF
many	.	TRBV29-1	TRBJ1-2	TGCAGCGGAGCAGGGTCCACAGGCAGGGGCTACACCTTC	CSGAGSTGRGYTF
few	TRBD2	TRBV30	TRBJ2-2	TGTGCCTGGAGCGGAGAAAGCGGGAGGGCCGCCGGGGAGCTGTTTTTT	CAWSGESGRAAGELFF
many	.	TRBV7-9	TRBJ1-2	TGTGCCAGCAGCCACTCTGACAGGGGCTACACCTTC	CASSHSDRGYTF
few	TRBD2	TRBV5-1	TRBJ2-2	TGCGCCAGCAGCCAAACCCCAGCGGGAGTATACACCGGGGAGCTGTTTTTT	CASSQTPAGVYTGELFF
many	TRBD2	TRBV5-1	TRBJ2-1	TGCGCCAGCAGTCCCACTAGCGGGAGCACCTACAATGAGCAGTTCTTC	CASSPTSGSTYNEQFF
many	.	TRBV6-5	TRBJ2-3	TGTGCCAGCAGTAGGGATTTCACAGATACGCAGTATTTT	CASSRDFTDTQYF
few	TRBD2	TRBV6-6	TRBJ2-7	TGTGCCAGCAGTTTAGCGGGAGTCGACGAGCAGTACTTC	CASSLAGVDEQYF
many	.	TRBV9	TRBJ1-2	TGTGCCAGCAGCGTAGTTCAGGGTTGGGACTATGGCTACACCTTC	CASSVVQGWDYGYTF
many	.	TRBV5-1	TRBJ2-2	TGCGCCAGCAGCCTCCGGGACTCAAACACCGGGGAGCTGTTTTTT	CASSLRDSNTGELFF
many	.	TRBV6-5	TRBJ2-5	TGTGCCAGCAGTTACCGCGGATCCCAGTACTTC	CASSYRGSQYF
many	.	TRBV5-1	TRBJ2-2	TGCGCCAGCAGCGATCGGGCGGCCACCGGGGAGCTGTTTTTT	CASSDRAATGELFF
many	.	TRBV10-2	TRBJ2-7	TGCGCCAGCAGCACCGGGATGCCCTACGAGCAGTACTTC	CASSTGMPYEQYF
.	TRBD2	TRBV7-9	TRBJ2-3	TGTGCCAGCAGCCTCGGGACTAGCGGGAGTTTGGATACGCAGTATTTT	CASSLGTSGSLDTQYF
.	.	TRBV20-1	TRBJ2-5	TGCAGTGCCGCCTTTAGGGGGGGGGCCCAGGAGACCCAGTACTTC	CSAAFRGGAQETQYF
many	TRBD1	TRBV20-1	TRBJ1-6	TGCAGCGGACTCGAGGGGGCGAATTCACCCCTCCACTTT	CSGLEGANSPLHF
many	TRBD2	TRBV6-5	TRBJ2-1	TGTGCCAGCAGTACGTGGACTAGCGGGGGAGATGAGCAGTTCTTC	CASSTWTSGGDEQFF
few	TRBD2	TRBV14	TRBJ2-7	TGTGCCAGCAGCCTTCGAGCGGGGACGGTTTCCTACGAGCAGTACTTC	CASSLRAGTVSYEQYF
many	.	TRBV7-6	TRBJ2-5	TGTGCCAGCAGCTTCGACGGAGAGACCCAGTACTTC	CASSFDGETQYF
.	.	TRBV12-3/TRBV12-4	TRBJ2-3	TGTGCCAGCAGTCGACCCCGCGGGGGCACAGATACGCAGTATTTT	CASSRPRGGTDTQYF
many	.	TRBV5-6	TRBJ1-5	TGTGCCAGCAGCTTGGGGGCGAGAGACAGTGCCTCTCAGCATTTT	CASSLGARDSASQHF
many	TRBD1	TRBV7-9	TRBJ2-1	TGTGCCAGCACCAGAAGGAGGGACAGGGGTTACAATGAGCAGTTCTTC	CASTRRRDRGYNEQFF
few	.	TRBV30	TRBJ1-1	TGTGCCTGGAGTGCCGTATGGAACACTGAAGCTTTCTTT	CAWSAVWNTEAFF
many	TRBD1	TRBV10-1	TRBJ2-1	TGCGCCAGCCAACGAGACAGGGACCACAATGAGCAGTTCTTC	CASQRDRDHNEQFF
many	.	TRBV5-6	TRBJ1-1	TGTGCCAGCAGCGCAGTGGTCAAGGGACACACTGAAGCTTTCTTT	CASSAVVKGHTEAFF
many	.	TRBV5-5	TRBJ2-3	TGTGCCAGCAGCTTCACAGGGTTCACAGATACGCAGTATTTT	CASSFTGFTDTQYF
many	.	TRBV10-3	TRBJ2-2	TGTGCCATCACCGACCTACGGGGCACCGGGGAGCTGTTTTTT	CAITDLRGTGELFF
many	.	TRBV29-1	TRBJ1-4	TGCAGCGTTGGGGGAACTAATGAAAAACTGTTTTTT	CSVGGTNEKLFF
many	TRBD1	TRBV12-3/TRBV12-4	TRBJ2-5	TGTGCCAGCAGTCCGGACTCACCGGGACAGCAAGAGACCCAGTACTTC	CASSPDSPGQQETQYF
few	.	TRBV24-1	TRBJ2-6	TGTGCCACCAGTGAGTCCGCAGGGAGAGGGGCCAACGTCCTGACTTTC	CATSESAGRGANVLTF
many	TRBD1	TRBV5-1	TRBJ2-5	TGCGCCAGCAGCTTGGTCACAGGGGGCAGGGAGACCCAGTACTTC	CASSLVTGGRETQYF
.	TRBD1	TRBV27	TRBJ1-2	TGTGCCAGCAGTTTGCGCCGGGACAGGGCCCGGGGGGGCTACACCTTC	CASSLRRDRARGGYTF